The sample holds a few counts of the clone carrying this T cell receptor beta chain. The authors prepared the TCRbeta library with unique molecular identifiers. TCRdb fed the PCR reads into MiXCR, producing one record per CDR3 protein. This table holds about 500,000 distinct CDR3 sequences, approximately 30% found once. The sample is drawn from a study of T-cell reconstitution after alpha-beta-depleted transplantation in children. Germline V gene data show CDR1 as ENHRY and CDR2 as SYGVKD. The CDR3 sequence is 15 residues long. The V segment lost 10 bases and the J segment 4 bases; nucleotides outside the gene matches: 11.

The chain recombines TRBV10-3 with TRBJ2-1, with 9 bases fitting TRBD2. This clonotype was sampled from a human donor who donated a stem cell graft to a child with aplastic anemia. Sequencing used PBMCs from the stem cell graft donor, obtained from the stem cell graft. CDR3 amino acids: CARGAWREGYNEQFF. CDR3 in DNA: TGTGCCAGGGGAGCCTGGCGGGAGGGTTACAATGAGCAGTTCTTC.